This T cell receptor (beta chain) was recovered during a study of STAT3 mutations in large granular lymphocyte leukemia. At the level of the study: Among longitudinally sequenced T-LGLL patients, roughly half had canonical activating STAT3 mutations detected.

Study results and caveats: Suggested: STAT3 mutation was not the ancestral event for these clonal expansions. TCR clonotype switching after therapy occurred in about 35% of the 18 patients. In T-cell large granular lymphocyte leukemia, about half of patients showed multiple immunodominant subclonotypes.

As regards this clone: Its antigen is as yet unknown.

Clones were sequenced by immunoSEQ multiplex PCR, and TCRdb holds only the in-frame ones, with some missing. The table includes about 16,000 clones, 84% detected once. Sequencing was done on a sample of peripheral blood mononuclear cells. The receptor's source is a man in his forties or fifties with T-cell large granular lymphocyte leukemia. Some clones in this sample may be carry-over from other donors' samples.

The CDR3 DNA is TGTGCCAGTAGTACCCTTGACAGGGGCTACGAGCAGTACTTC. Residues: CASSTLDRGYEQYF. The chain combines TRBV19 with TRBJ2-7; 8 nucleotides align to TRBD1. This CDR3 spans 14 amino acids. CDR1 is LNHDA, CDR2 SQIVND, per germline (reference sequence). Germline trimming cut 4 bases from V and 3 bases from J; bases unmatched to any gene: 5.